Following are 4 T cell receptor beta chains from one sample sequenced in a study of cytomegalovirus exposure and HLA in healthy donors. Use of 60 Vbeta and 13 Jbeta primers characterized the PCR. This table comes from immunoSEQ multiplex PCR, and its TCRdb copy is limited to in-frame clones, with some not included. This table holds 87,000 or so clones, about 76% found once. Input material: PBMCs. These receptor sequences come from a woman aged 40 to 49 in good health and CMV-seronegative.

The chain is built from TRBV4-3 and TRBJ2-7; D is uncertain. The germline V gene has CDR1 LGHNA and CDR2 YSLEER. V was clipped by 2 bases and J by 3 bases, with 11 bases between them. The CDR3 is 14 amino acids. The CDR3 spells CASSQRVEFYEQYF. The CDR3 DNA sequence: TGCGCCAGCAGCCAACGCGTTGAATTCTACGAGCAGTACTTC.

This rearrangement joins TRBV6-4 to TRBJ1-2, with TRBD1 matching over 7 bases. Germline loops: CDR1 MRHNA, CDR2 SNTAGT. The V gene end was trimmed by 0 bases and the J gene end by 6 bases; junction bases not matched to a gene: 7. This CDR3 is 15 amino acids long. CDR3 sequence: CASSDSSTGFDGYTF. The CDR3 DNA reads TGTGCCAGCAGTGACTCCTCGACAGGGTTCGATGGCTACACCTTC.

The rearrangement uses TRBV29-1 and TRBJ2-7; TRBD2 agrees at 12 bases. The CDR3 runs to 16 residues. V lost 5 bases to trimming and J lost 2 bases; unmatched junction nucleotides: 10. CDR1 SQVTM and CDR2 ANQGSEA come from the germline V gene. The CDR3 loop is CSVSQFASGGAYEQYF. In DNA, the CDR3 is TGCAGCGTTAGCCAATTTGCTAGCGGGGGGGCCTACGAGCAGTACTTC.

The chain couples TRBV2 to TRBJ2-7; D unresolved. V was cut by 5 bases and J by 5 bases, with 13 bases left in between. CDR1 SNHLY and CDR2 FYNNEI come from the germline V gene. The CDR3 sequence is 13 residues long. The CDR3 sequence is CASSTERRNEQYF. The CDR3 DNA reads TGTGCCAGCAGTACAGAAAGACGAAACGAGCAGTACTTC.